Included here is one T cell receptor (beta chain) sequence, with context. Its target is unknown. Bulk TCR library preparation followed previously described methods with listed TCR primers. MiXCR, applied by TCRdb to the PCR reads, yields one record per CDR3 protein. The table has some 10,000 distinct CDR3 sequences, about a sixth seen once. After removal of 2 bases from V and 5 bases from J, the junction contained 5 bases not matched to a gene. CDR1 and CDR2 (germline): MNHEY, SMNVEV (reference sequence). This CDR3 is 14 amino acids long. The data were obtained in a study of molecular identifiers for immune sequencing clone quantification. Study-wide findings and caveats: One cell's worth of spiked Jurkat TCR RNA was reportedly detectable among 970,000 or so naive cells. Clonotypes surpassing 20 RNA copies contained over 97% of effector molecules, versus under 1% in naive cells.

The sequenced sample was naive CD8+ T cells from blood, with Jurkat cell RNA spiked in. The subset is: FACS-sorted CD8+CD4-CCR7+CD45RA+ naive T cells. V usage is TRBV27 and J usage is TRBJ2-7; the match to TRBD1 covers 8 bases. The source is a human donor in good health. Some libraries in this study had Jurkat cell RNA spiked in. The CDR3 DNA sequence: TGTGCCAGCAGTTTAGGGCAGGGGGCCAACGAGCAGTACTTC. Translating gives CASSLGQGANEQYF.